The rows below give T cell receptor beta chains drawn from one sample of a study of regulatory T cells in long-lasting Graves disease. One entry per CDR3 protein, called by TCRdb with MiXCR from the multiplex PCR reads. The table lists approximately 400,000 distinct CDR3 sequences, about 15% of them singletons. This sample was shared with a second study, whose subject was T cells in Graves' hyperthyroidism and ophthalmopathy.

This sample comprised peripheral blood mononuclear cells (PBMCs), obtained at new diagnosis, from a patient treated with antithyroid drugs. Receptors were obtained from a woman aged 40 to 50 with Graves disease. Each CDR3 is given with its conserved first and last residue. The order of the fields is V gene, J gene, CDR3 protein.

V: TRBV5-1
J: TRBJ1-4
CDR3: CASSPDRAREKLFF

V: TRBV18
J: TRBJ1-5
CDR3: CASSPGTADQPQHF

V: TRBV5-5
J: TRBJ1-6
CDR3: CASSTPRLGAPHSPLHF

V: TRBV14
J: TRBJ1-1
CDR3: CASSHNGREAFF

V: TRBV2
J: TRBJ2-6
CDR3: CASSEAPRAHLTF

V: TRBV7-6
J: TRBJ2-7
CDR3: CASTNQGGKQYF

V: TRBV12-3/TRBV12-4
J: TRBJ1-5
CDR3: CASRQGVSNQPQHF

V: TRBV27
J: TRBJ2-1
CDR3: CASSIGTPPYNEQFF

V: TRBV5-4
J: TRBJ1-4
CDR3: CASSTNQGRATNEKLFF

V: TRBV4-2
J: TRBJ2-1
CDR3: CASSQEYGRSNEQFF

V: TRBV2
J: TRBJ2-3
CDR3: CASSPKNRTSGRASTDTQYF